Presented here are 7 T cell receptor beta chains from one specimen sequenced in a study of blood T cell repertoires in COVID-19. Generated by immunoSEQ multiplex PCR, the TCRdb table keeps only in-frame clones and is missing some. This sample has approximately 340,000 clones; around four fifths occur once, and the top ten carry under 3%. Sequenced: peripheral blood. These receptors all stem from a man aged 25-45 years with active or convalescent COVID-19.

This rearrangement joins TRBV7-2 to TRBJ1-2; unclear D gene. The germline CDR1 and CDR2 sequences are SGHTA and FQGNSA. V was pared by 6 bases and J by 8 bases, with 25 bases between. The CDR3 runs 16 residues. Here the CDR3 reads CASRSDPGSRGKGYTF. CDR3 nucleotide sequence: TGTGCCAGCAGATCTGACCCCGGGAGCCGGGGAAAGGGCTACACCTTC.

This rearrangement joins TRBV27 to TRBJ2-1; 7 nucleotides match TRBD2. Germline V gives CDR1 MNHEY, CDR2 SMNVEV (reference sequence). V shed 0 bases and J 5 bases; nucleotides not matched to a gene: 7. This CDR3 spans 16 amino acids. The CDR3: CASSLSSGHGNNEQFF. For the CDR3, the DNA is TGTGCCAGCAGTTTATCTAGCGGGCACGGTAACAATGAGCAGTTCTTC.

The chain is built from TRBV7-8 and TRBJ1-2; 7 bases are a match to TRBD1. The V segment lost 6 bases and the J segment 0 bases; nucleotides outside the gene matches: 4. The CDR3 sequence is 14 residues long. The germline V gene encodes CDR1 SGHVS and CDR2 FQNEAQ. CDR3 bases: TGTGCCAGCAGATCCGGGACAGCTAACTATGGCTACACCTTC. Its translation is CASRSGTANYGYTF.

The chain couples TRBV10-3 to TRBJ2-7; 11 nucleotides align to TRBD2. Germline CDR1 ENHRY, CDR2 SYGVKD. V shed 1 base, J shed 5 bases, and the junction held 7 bases outside the gene matches. The CDR3 has 16 residues. This chain's CDR3 is CAISELGSGGADEQYF. The CDR3 bases are TGTGCCATCAGTGAGTTAGGTAGCGGGGGGGCCGACGAGCAGTACTTC.

The rearrangement joins TRBV6-2 or TRBV6-3 to TRBJ1-5; 7 bases map to TRBD1. From germline, CDR1 is MNHEY and CDR2 SVGEGT. With V trimmed by 5 bases and J by 2 bases, 9 bases remained unmatched. The CDR3 is 16 residues long. The CDR3 spells CASSHTGQAGNQPQHF. The CDR3 nucleotides read TGTGCCAGCAGTCACACAGGACAGGCGGGCAATCAGCCCCAGCATTTT.

V usage is TRBV11-2 and J usage is TRBJ1-1, with D maybe TRBD1 (5 bases). The CDR3 consists of 14 residues. V lost 1 base and J 5 bases, leaving 11 bases between the germline ends. CDR1 and CDR2 (germline): SGHAT, FQNNGV. This chain's CDR3 is CASSLARTTTEAFF. The DNA of the CDR3 is TGTGCCAGCAGCTTAGCGCGGACAACAACTGAAGCTTTCTTT.

This chain links TRBV30 with TRBJ2-5; a possible D gene is TRBD1 (6 bases). The CDR3 runs 12 residues. Germline loops: CDR1 GTSNPN, CDR2 SVGIG (reference sequence). The V and J ends lost 2 bases and 5 bases respectively, with 9 bases between them. CDR3 DNA: TGTGCCTGGAGTCAGCAGGGGGAGACCCAGTACTTC. It yields the protein CAWSQQGETQYF.